These 17 T cell receptor beta chains originate from one sample sequenced in a study of CD8+CD57+ T cells in acquired aplastic anemia (dated by TCRdb to 2016 to 2019). The sequencer was an Illumina HiSeq 2000. TCR beta VDJ combination and CDR3 sequence profiling used genomic DNA as the template. TCRdb ran its own pipeline on the public reads, namely fastp trimming at Q25 and MiXCR clone calling, and kept in-frame beta chains. Each entry merges the rows of one CDR3 protein and shows their most common DNA and genes. The sample has just over 400,000 distinct CDR3 sequences on record, about two thirds of them singletons. Of the sample, approximately 4% falls within the top ten clones. Sequencing was carried out using sorted CD4+, CD8+, or CD8+CD57+ T cells (not recorded which) from PBMCs. The receptors shown here come from a human donor in good health, serving as a control.

The rearrangement links TRBV9 to TRBJ2-5; D possibly matches TRBD1 or TRBD2 (6 bases each). Gene TRBJ2-1 matches the end of the DNA better, so the J call may be wrong. Germline assignment: CDR1 SGDLS and CDR2 YYNGEE. CDR3 size: 16 residues. DNA of the CDR3: TGTGCCAGCAGCGTAGCGGGGGCCAATTCACCCCTCCAGCAGTTCTTC. This sequence encodes CASSVAGANSPLQQFF.

This clonotype occurred many times. CDR3: CASSESRPGVTYNEQFF. The CDR3 DNA reads TGCGCCAGCAGTGAGTCTAGGCCAGGGGTCACCTACAATGAGCAGTTCTTC. The chain uses TRBV10-1 and TRBJ2-1, with D perhaps TRBD1 (6 bases). This CDR3 is 17 amino acids long. The V end was cut by 0 bases, the J end by 2 bases, with 14 bases between. The germline gives CDR1 WNHNN, CDR2 SYGVQD (reference sequence).

The chain uses TRBV11-3 and TRBJ2-3; possible D gene TRBD2, 6 bases. There are 15 residues in the CDR3. Germline CDR1 and CDR2: SGHNT and YENEEA. Trimming shortened V by 6 bases and J by 1 base, and 14 bases separated the two germline ends. The DNA for the CDR3 is TGTGCCAGCAGTGTAGCGGACACGTGCACAGATACGCAGTATTTT. It codes for CASSVADTCTDTQYF.

This clonotype was recorded many times. The J gene is TRBJ2-1, the V gene TRBV4-2, with D unresolved. Germline V gene sequence: CDR1 LGHNA, CDR2 YNFKEQ. The germline V and J ends were trimmed by 4 bases and 8 bases, with 9 bases remaining between them. The length of the CDR3 is 12 residues. CDR3 nucleotides: TGTGCCAGCAGCCCCCGAATCGATGAGCAGTTCTTC. Its translation: CASSPRIDEQFF.

For this clonotype: Mismatch with germline at one junction end may stem from a read error. V gene TRBV4-1 combines with J gene TRBJ1-6; D remains ambiguous. The germline gives CDR1 MGHRA, CDR2 YSYEKL. CDR3 length equals 13 residues. The CDR3 loop is CAGSQRGNSPLHF. DNA of the CDR3: TGCGCCGGCAGCCAACGTGGTAACTCACCCCTCCACTTT.

Only a few counts were recorded for this clonotype. The chain is built from TRBV9 and TRBJ1-5; no definite D call. V dropped 1 base and J dropped 13 bases, with 12 bases sitting between them. Germline CDR1 is SGDLS and CDR2 is YYNGEE. The length of the CDR3 is 12 residues. CDR3 sequence: CASSVQLPPQHF. The CDR3, as DNA: TGTGCCAGCAGCGTACAACTACCTCCACAGCATTTT.

The chain employs TRBV24-1 and TRBJ2-1; 8 bases align to TRBD1. This CDR3 is 20 amino acids long. Per the germline V gene, CDR1 is KGHDR and CDR2 is SFDVKD. J gave up 0 bases and V 2 bases, and 14 bases lay outside the gene matches. The CDR3 reads CATSDSDRDSIPSSYNEQFF. CDR3 nucleotide sequence: TGTGCCACCAGTGATTCGGACAGGGACTCGATTCCCAGCTCCTACAATGAGCAGTTCTTC.

Comment on this clonotype: A read error may account for a junction end that differs from germline. The chain links TRBV10-3 to TRBJ2-7, with 9 positions matching TRBD1. The CDR3 runs 15 residues. Germline-derived CDR1 and CDR2 are ENHRY and SYGVKD. The CDR3 sequence: CASSGTDRGYCEQYF. The DNA of the CDR3 is TGTGCCAGCAGTGGGACGGACAGGGGCTACTGCGAGCAGTACTTC.

The chain carries TRBV10-3 and TRBJ2-7; tentatively, D is TRBD1 or TRBD2 (6 bases each). The V gene's germline CDR1 is ENHRY and CDR2 SYGVKD. The CDR3 contains 14 residues. Trimming took 10 bases from V and 0 from J, leaving 16 bases between them. The CDR3 DNA reads as TGTGCCACCAGAAGGGGGGAGAGCTCCTACGAGCAGTACGTC. Its protein is CATRRGESSYEQYV.

On this clonotype: One end of the junction fails to match germline, which may point to a read error. The chain has TRBV7-2 and TRBJ2-7; TRBD1 matches 9 bases. Germline V gene sequence: CDR1 SGHTA, CDR2 FQGNSA. The CDR3 is 14 amino acids. The CDR3 DNA sequence: TGTGCCAGCAGCTTACAGGGGGGACAGGGAATCTATCACTTC. Encoded protein: CASSLQGGQGIYHF.

The sample holds many counts of this clonotype. This chain connects TRBV6-6 to TRBJ1-1; D is unresolved. Germline CDR1 reads MNHNY; CDR2 reads SVGAGI (reference sequence). Trimming pared 0 bases from V and 8 bases from J, leaving 10 bases between. CDR3 length: 13 residues. CDR3 coding DNA: TGTGCCAGCAGTTACTCGATTTTAAACGAAGCTTTCTTT. Its translation is CASSYSILNEAFF.

As concerns this clonotype: Compared with germline, one end of the junction differs, possibly owing to a read error. This chain links TRBV15 with TRBJ1-6, with D hard to call. The germline V gene has CDR1 LNHNV and CDR2 YYDKDF (reference sequence). CDR3 length equals 14 residues. The CDR3 loop reads CAISGKRTGYPLYF. The CDR3 region has the DNA TGTGCCATCAGTGGGAAGAGAACTGGATACCCCCTCTACTTT.

This chain joins TRBV10-3 and TRBJ1-5; no clear D. This CDR3 is 14 amino acids long. The germline CDR1 and CDR2 sequences are ENHRY and SYGVKD. Deletions cut 3 bases from V and 1 base from J, with 7 bases between. The CDR3 reads CAISDRVSNQPQHF. Written as DNA, the CDR3 is TGTGCCATCAGTGATAGGGTAAGCAATCAGCCCCAGCATTTT.

This clonotype came up a few times. This could be a read error, since a much larger clone is one nucleotide away. The V gene is TRBV12-3 or TRBV12-4, the J gene TRBJ1-5; possibly TRBD1 for D (5 bases). V lost 6 bases, J lost 5 bases, and 8 bases lay in between. CDR3 length: 12 amino acids. CDR3 residues: CASSQGDQPQHF. The CDR3 coding sequence is TGTGCCAGCAGCCAAGGGGATCAGCCCCAGCATTTT.

This clonotype was counted ten times or more. The chain combines TRBV20-1 with TRBJ2-1; D may be TRBD1 (7 bases). The germline V gene encodes CDR1 DFQATT and CDR2 SNEGSKA (reference sequence). V gave up 0 bases and J gave up 0 bases, with 12 bases separating them. The CDR3 has 16 amino acids. Here the CDR3 reads CSARDPGGGSYNEQFF. DNA of the CDR3: TGCAGTGCTAGAGATCCAGGGGGAGGCTCCTACAATGAGCAGTTCTTC.

In its sample, this clonotype is medium-sized. The rearrangement joins TRBV12-3 or TRBV12-4 to TRBJ2-5; D is unclear. V was clipped by 5 bases and J by 4 bases, with 5 bases between them. The CDR3 runs to 11 residues. The DNA for the CDR3 is TGTGCCAGCAGTCTGTCAGAGACCCAGTACTTC. Translated: CASSLSETQYF.

On this clonotype: This may arise from a read error, as a much more abundant clone is one base away. The J gene is TRBJ2-7, the V gene TRBV6-9, with D perhaps TRBD1 (5 bases). CDR1 MNHGY and CDR2 SVAAGI come from the germline V gene. The CDR3 has 19 residues. CDR3 bases: TGTGCCAGCACTCTAACACCGCTAATCAGGGCGAGGACGTCCTGCGAGCAGTACTTC. Its protein product is CASTLTPLIRARTSCEQYF.